The next 31 T cell receptor beta chains were all read from a single sample in a study of immune cell composition in non-small cell lung cancer. Measured with immunoSEQ multiplex PCR; TCRdb has only the in-frame clones, and not every one. The profile shows approximately 14,000 clones, more than 65% of them singletons. Material: lung tumor tissue. Receptors originate from a human donor with non-small cell lung cancer.

This clone occurred a few times. The chain uses TRBV7-2 and TRBJ2-5; possibly TRBD2 for D (6 bases). The V gene's germline CDR1 is SGHTA and CDR2 FQGNSA. The CDR3 spans 16 residues. V gave up 1 base and J gave up 2 bases, with 14 bases separating them. The DNA for the CDR3 is TGTGCCAGCAGCTTAGTTCCCCTAGCGAGACAAGAGACCCAGTACTTC. This codes for CASSLVPLARQETQYF.

The chain joins TRBV7-9 to TRBJ2-7, with 7 bases aligning to TRBD1. CDR1 is SEHNR, CDR2 FQNEAQ, per germline (reference sequence). CDR3 length: 15 residues. The V segment lost 4 bases and the J segment 3 bases; nucleotides outside the gene matches: 9. CDR3 bases: TGTGCCAGCAGCTCGGGACAGTCCGTTTTCTACGAGCAGTACTTC. Protein sequence: CASSSGQSVFYEQYF.

This chain connects TRBV2 to TRBJ2-1, with TRBD1 as a possible D gene (5 bases). The V gene's germline CDR1 is SNHLY and CDR2 FYNNEI. Trimming shortened V by 1 base and J by 2 bases, and 6 bases separated the two germline ends. The CDR3 length is 14 residues. The CDR3 reads CASSEGRAYNEQFF. The CDR3 DNA reads as TGTGCCAGCAGTGAAGGCAGGGCCTACAATGAGCAGTTCTTC.

V is TRBV7-8 and J is TRBJ1-2; D might be TRBD1 (5 bases). This CDR3 has 16 amino acids. V was clipped by 1 base and J by 3 bases, with 15 bases between them. CDR1 SGHVS and CDR2 FQNEAQ come from the germline V gene. In nucleotides, the CDR3 is TGTGCCAGCAGCTTAGATCAGGTCGGCAGGGACTATGGCTACACCTTC. Its protein product is CASSLDQVGRDYGYTF.

The gene calls are TRBV10-3 and TRBJ1-1; 7 nucleotides align to TRBD1. Germline lookup yields CDR1 ENHRY and CDR2 SYGVKD. V lost 10 bases to trimming and J lost 5 bases; unmatched junction nucleotides: 13. There are 14 residues in the CDR3. The CDR3, as DNA: TGTGCCACCAAACAACAGGGGAAGGGGACTGAAGCTTTCTTT. It yields the protein CATKQQGKGTEAFF.

The chain has TRBV14 and TRBJ2-7; D is undetermined. The CDR3 has 13 amino acids. V was clipped by 1 base and J by 3 bases, with 7 bases between them. The germline V gene encodes CDR1 SGHDN and CDR2 FVKESK. The CDR3 DNA reads TGTGCCAGCAGCCAAGGGCCTTACTACGAGCAGTACTTC. It translates to CASSQGPYYEQYF.

The chain couples TRBV4-1 to TRBJ2-7; D is unclear. There are 14 residues in the CDR3. The V gene lost 4 bases and the J gene lost 6 bases, with 16 bases spanning the gap. The germline gives CDR1 MGHRA, CDR2 YSYEKL. This CDR3 reads CASSPEPVIGEQYF. The CDR3 bases are TGCGCCAGCAGCCCAGAACCCGTTATCGGCGAGCAGTACTTC.

This clone was counted once. The chain uses TRBV4-2 and TRBJ2-5, with 9 nucleotides matching TRBD2. The V gene's germline CDR1 is LGHNA and CDR2 YNFKEQ. The length of the CDR3 is 19 residues. The ends lost 1 base at V and 9 bases at J; junction bases unmatched: 21. The CDR3: CASSQGVSGGGQQGGAQYF. The CDR3 region has the DNA TGTGCCAGCAGCCAAGGGGTTAGCGGGGGAGGACAACAGGGTGGGGCCCAGTACTTC.

The rearrangement joins TRBV19 to TRBJ2-1; D uncertain. The CDR3 loop spans 14 amino acids. V dropped 0 bases and J dropped 10 bases, with 13 bases sitting between them. Germline lookup yields CDR1 LNHDA and CDR2 SQIVND (reference sequence). This CDR3 is CASSIDSSRREQFF. The CDR3 coding sequence is TGTGCCAGTAGTATAGATAGTTCTAGGAGAGAGCAGTTCTTC.

The genes are TRBV28 and TRBJ2-7; the match to TRBD1 covers 9 bases. This CDR3 is built from 15 residues. Losses at the gene ends were 5 bases for V and 3 bases for J; bases not matched to a gene: 8. Germline lookup yields CDR1 MDHEN and CDR2 SYDVKM. For the CDR3, the DNA is TGTGCCAGCAGTACACCGGGACAGGGAGGCTACGAGCAGTACTTC. This gives the protein CASSTPGQGGYEQYF.

This clone was counted a single time. The rearrangement links TRBV7-2 to TRBJ1-4, with 7 bases matching TRBD1. The germline V gene has CDR1 SGHTA and CDR2 FQGNSA. This CDR3 contains 16 residues. Trimming removed 3 bases from V and 8 bases from J; junction bases left unmatched: 12. CDR3 loop: CASSLTGTAWGEKLFF. In DNA, the CDR3 is TGTGCCAGCAGCTTGACTGGGACAGCTTGGGGGGAAAAACTGTTTTTT.

The chain links TRBV7-2 to TRBJ2-7; D may be TRBD1 (5 bases). Germline CDR1 reads SGHTA; CDR2 reads FQGNSA. This CDR3 has 15 amino acids. The V end was cut by 3 bases, the J end by 0 bases, with 12 bases between. The CDR3 protein is CASSLAGQGSYEQYF. CDR3 bases: TGTGCCAGCAGCTTGGCCGGGCAGGGCTCCTACGAGCAGTACTTC.

The chain has TRBV4-3 and TRBJ1-2, with D perhaps TRBD1 (6 bases). The CDR3 runs 15 residues. Germline V gene data show CDR1 as LGHNA and CDR2 as YSLEER. V shed 1 base and J shed 2 bases, with 11 bases lying between them. The CDR3 coding sequence is TGCGCCAGCAGCCAAGGCACAGGGTTGAACTATGGCTACACCTTC. It is translated as CASSQGTGLNYGYTF.

The chain employs TRBV20-1 and TRBJ2-1, with no clear D. The V gene's germline CDR1 is DFQATT and CDR2 SNEGSKA (reference sequence). The V gene lost 6 bases and the J gene lost 4 bases, with 4 bases spanning the gap. The CDR3 sequence is 10 residues long. The DNA of the CDR3 is TGCAGTGCCAGTTACAATGAGCAGTTCTTC. Protein sequence: CSASYNEQFF.

Only one count was recorded for this clone. The chain uses TRBV11-2 and TRBJ1-1; no firm D call. The CDR3 is 14 residues long. CDR1 is SGHAT and CDR2 is FQNNGV in the germline V gene. V dropped 1 base and J dropped 9 bases, with 15 bases sitting between them. CDR3 sequence: CASSLAPNSPKAFF. The CDR3 DNA is TGTGCCAGCAGCTTAGCCCCTAATTCCCCCAAAGCTTTCTTT.

The genes are TRBV4-3 and TRBJ1-6; TRBD1 matches 7 bases. The CDR3 runs to 14 residues. Germline V gene sequence: CDR1 LGHNA, CDR2 YSLEER. With V trimmed by 4 bases and J by 9 bases, 6 bases remained unmatched. The CDR3 loop is CASSLTGDSSPLHF. The CDR3, as DNA: TGCGCCAGCAGCCTGACTGGGGACAGTTCACCCCTCCACTTT.

In its sample, this clone is medium-sized. J is TRBJ2-1 and V is TRBV5-4; D remains unclear. From germline, CDR1 is SGHNT and CDR2 YYREEE (reference sequence). V was shortened by 0 bases and J by 9 bases, with 10 bases between the two germline ends. The CDR3 extends over 13 amino acids. CDR3 sequence reads: CASSLAPGGEQFF. The CDR3 DNA sequence: TGTGCCAGCAGCTTGGCTCCAGGTGGTGAGCAGTTCTTC.

This clone was seen a handful of times. The V gene is TRBV5-4, the J gene TRBJ2-3, with 15 bases identical to TRBD2. The CDR3 extends over 17 amino acids. Germline V lookup: CDR1 SGHNT, CDR2 YYREEE (reference sequence). The ends lost 1 base at V and 6 bases at J; junction bases unmatched: 6. CDR3: CASSLLGLAGGKDTQYF. Here the CDR3 DNA reads TGTGCCAGCAGCTTGTTGGGACTAGCGGGAGGAAAGGATACGCAGTATTTT.

This rearrangement joins TRBV19 to TRBJ1-2, with D perhaps matching TRBD1 (6 bases). Germline V gene lookup returns CDR1 LNHDA and CDR2 SQIVND (reference sequence). Trimming left V 4 bases short and J 4 bases short, with 16 bases between. The CDR3 runs 15 residues. CDR3 DNA sequence: TGTGCCAGTAGTAAAGGACAGCAAATTTTCTATGGCTACACCTTC. This sequence encodes CASSKGQQIFYGYTF.

This chain uses TRBV6-6 with TRBJ1-1, with 8 bases fitting TRBD1. Losses at the gene ends were 6 bases for V and 5 bases for J; bases not matched to a gene: 5. This CDR3 is built from 13 residues. Germline V lookup: CDR1 MNHNY, CDR2 SVGAGI (reference sequence). The CDR3 DNA is TGTGCCAGCAGGACAGGGGCACCGACTGAAGCTTTCTTT. As protein: CASRTGAPTEAFF.

CDR3 sequence (DNA): TGTGCCAGGGGTGGGCGAAACACTGAAGCTTTCTTT. It codes for CARGGRNTEAFF. The chain combines TRBV28 with TRBJ1-1; D is ambiguous. The CDR3 consists of 12 residues. Germline V CDR1 and CDR2: MDHEN, SYDVKM. Trimming removed 9 bases from V and 2 bases from J, with 10 bases in between.

The chain uses TRBV7-9 and TRBJ2-7, with D hard to call. This CDR3 region has 12 residues. CDR1 and CDR2 from the germline V gene are SEHNR and FQNEAQ (reference sequence). V was clipped by 4 bases and J by 6 bases, with 10 bases between them. CDR3 nucleotide sequence: TGTGCCAGCAGCTCGTCCTTCGGCGAGCAGTACTTC. Encoded protein: CASSSSFGEQYF.

This clone came up once. V and J are TRBV7-2 and TRBJ1-1; 10 nucleotides match TRBD1. Germline loops: CDR1 SGHTA, CDR2 FQGNSA. The CDR3 has 15 residues. Germline trimming cut 5 bases from V and 4 bases from J; bases unmatched to any gene: 7. The chain's CDR3 is CASSPRTGGATEAFF. The CDR3 bases are TGTGCCAGCAGCCCTCGGACAGGGGGAGCCACTGAAGCTTTCTTT.

The chain employs TRBV7-2 and TRBJ2-7, with 10 bases matching TRBD2. The V gene end was trimmed by 6 bases and the J gene end by 3 bases; junction bases not matched to a gene: 14. The CDR3 sequence is 17 residues long. CDR1 is SGHTA, CDR2 FQGNSA, per germline. The CDR3 DNA follows: TGTGCCAGCAGTTCGCAGACTAGCGGGCTAAAGGGCTACGAGCAGTACTTC. As protein: CASSSQTSGLKGYEQYF.

This clone was observed a handful of times. The CDR3 bases are TGTGCCAGCTCACCACCGGGGGGTCGTTCACCCCTCCACTTT. It translates to CASSPPGGRSPLHF. This chain uses TRBV18 with TRBJ1-6; maybe TRBD1 (5 bases). Germline V lookup: CDR1 KGHSH, CDR2 LQKENI. The CDR3 loop spans 14 amino acids. V was pared by 0 bases and J by 9 bases, with 9 bases between.

The chain links TRBV19 to TRBJ2-6, with D possibly being TRBD1 (6 bases). V dropped 3 bases and J dropped 2 bases, with 14 bases sitting between them. This CDR3 contains 17 residues. Germline V gene data show CDR1 as LNHDA and CDR2 as SQIVND (reference sequence). CDR3: CASSIHPGTTGANVLTF. The CDR3 nucleotides read TGTGCCAGTAGTATCCACCCGGGGACAACTGGGGCCAACGTCCTGACTTTC. The full variable domain, in which reference TRBV19 and TRBJ2-6 provide the parts outside the CDR3, is DGGITQSPKYLFRKEGQNVTLSCEQNLNHDAMYWYRQDPGQGLRLIYYSQIVNDFQKGDIAEGYSVSREKKESFPLTVTSAQKNPTAFYLCASSIHPGTTGANVLTFGAGSRLTVL.

The rearrangement uses TRBV7-2 and TRBJ2-3; 11 bases map to TRBD2. This CDR3 has 15 amino acids. Germline V gives CDR1 SGHTA, CDR2 FQGNSA. J lost 2 bases, V lost 8 bases, and 6 bases had no gene match. The CDR3 protein is CASGDSGRATDTQYF. The CDR3 nucleotides are TGTGCCAGCGGGGATAGCGGGAGGGCCACAGATACGCAGTATTTT.

The gene calls are TRBV2 and TRBJ1-1; D perhaps matches TRBD1 (5 bases). Germline CDR1 SNHLY, CDR2 FYNNEI. The V and J ends lost 6 bases and 3 bases respectively, with 20 bases between them. The CDR3 is 16 amino acids. CDR3: CASSKGQGRRDTEAFF. CDR3 sequence (DNA): TGTGCCAGCAGCAAAGGGCAGGGAAGGAGGGACACTGAAGCTTTCTTT.

This clone was seen a handful of times. The chain combines TRBV27 with TRBJ2-7, with D possibly being TRBD1 (6 bases). The V gene's germline CDR1 is MNHEY and CDR2 SMNVEV (reference sequence). Trimming shortened V by 5 bases and J by 3 bases, and 11 bases separated the two germline ends. This CDR3 contains 13 residues. The CDR3 bases are TGTGCCAGCAGTCCGCAGGGGCTCTACGAGCAGTACTTC. This translates into CASSPQGLYEQYF.

V and J are TRBV5-6 and TRBJ2-7; 7 nucleotides match TRBD2. Germline CDR1 reads SGHDT; CDR2 reads YYEEEE. The CDR3 is 15 residues long. The J segment lost 4 bases and the V segment lost 0 bases, leaving 7 bases of the junction unmatched. As DNA, the CDR3 is TGTGCCAGCAGCTTGGGTCCGGGGGGTGGTTACGAGCAGTACTTC. Translating it yields CASSLGPGGGYEQYF.

This rearrangement joins TRBV9 to TRBJ2-1; a possible D gene is TRBD2 (5 bases). The V gene's germline CDR1 is SGDLS and CDR2 YYNGEE. The CDR3 runs 13 residues. Trimming took 0 bases from V and 7 from J, leaving 8 bases between them. The CDR3, as DNA: TGTGCCAGCAGCGTAGTAAGCGGTAATGAGCAGTTCTTC. Amino acid sequence: CASSVVSGNEQFF.